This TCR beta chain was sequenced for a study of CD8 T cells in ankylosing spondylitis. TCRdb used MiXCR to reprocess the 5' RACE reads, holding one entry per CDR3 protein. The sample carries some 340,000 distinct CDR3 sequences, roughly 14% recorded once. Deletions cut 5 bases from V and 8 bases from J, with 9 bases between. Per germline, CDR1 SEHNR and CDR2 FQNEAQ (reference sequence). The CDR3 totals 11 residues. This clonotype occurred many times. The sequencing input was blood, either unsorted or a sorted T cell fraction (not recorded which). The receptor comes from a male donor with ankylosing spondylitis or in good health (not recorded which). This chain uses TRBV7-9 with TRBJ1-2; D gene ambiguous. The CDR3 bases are TGTGCCAGCAGCGGAGTGGGGGGCTACACCTTC. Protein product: CASSGVGGYTF.